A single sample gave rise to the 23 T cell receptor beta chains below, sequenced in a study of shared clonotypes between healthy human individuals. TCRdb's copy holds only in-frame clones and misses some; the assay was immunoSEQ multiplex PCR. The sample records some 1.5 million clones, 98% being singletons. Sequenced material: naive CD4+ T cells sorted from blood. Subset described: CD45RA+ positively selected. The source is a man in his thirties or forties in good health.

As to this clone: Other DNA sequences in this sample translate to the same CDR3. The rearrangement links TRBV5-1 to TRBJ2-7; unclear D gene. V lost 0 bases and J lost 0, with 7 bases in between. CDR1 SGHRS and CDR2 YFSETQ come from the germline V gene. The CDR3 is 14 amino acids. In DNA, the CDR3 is TGCGCCAGCAGCTTGGGAGGAAACTCCTACGAGCAGTACTTC. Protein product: CASSLGGNSYEQYF.

The CDR3 nucleotides are TGTGCCAGCAGCCGACGACAGATTAGTGGGACCTACGAGCAGTACTTC. Translation gives CASSRRQISGTYEQYF. The chain is built from TRBV7-2 and TRBJ2-7; TRBD1 might be the D (5 bases). This CDR3 is 16 amino acids long. Germline assignment: CDR1 SGHTA and CDR2 FQGNSA. V was trimmed by 5 bases and J by 2 bases, leaving 19 bases between them.

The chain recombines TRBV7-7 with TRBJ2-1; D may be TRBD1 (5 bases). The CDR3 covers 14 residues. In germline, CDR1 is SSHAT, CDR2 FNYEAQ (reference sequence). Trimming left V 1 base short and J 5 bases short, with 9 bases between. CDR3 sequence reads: CASSLEWTNNEQFF. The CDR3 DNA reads TGTGCCAGCAGCTTAGAATGGACAAACAATGAGCAGTTCTTC. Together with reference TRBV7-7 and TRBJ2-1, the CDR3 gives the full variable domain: GAGVSQSPRYKVTKRGQDVTLRCDPISSHATLYWYQQALGQGPEFLTYFNYEAQPDKSGLPSDRFSAERPEGSISTLTIQRTEQRDSAMYRCASSLEWTNNEQFFGPGTRLTVL.

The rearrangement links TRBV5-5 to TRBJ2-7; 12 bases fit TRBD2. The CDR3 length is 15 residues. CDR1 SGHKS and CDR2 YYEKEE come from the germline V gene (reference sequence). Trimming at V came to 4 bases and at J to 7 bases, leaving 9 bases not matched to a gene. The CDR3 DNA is TGTGCCAGCAGCCCGTTGGGACTAGCGGGCTGGGAGCAGTACTTC. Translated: CASSPLGLAGWEQYF.

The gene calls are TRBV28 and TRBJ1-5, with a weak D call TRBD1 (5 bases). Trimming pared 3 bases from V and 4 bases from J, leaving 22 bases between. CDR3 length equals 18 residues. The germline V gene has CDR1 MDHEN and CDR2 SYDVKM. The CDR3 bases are TGTGCCAGCAGTTTTGGGACCGCTTTTTTTGAACTTAATCAGCCCCAGCATTTT. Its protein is CASSFGTAFFELNQPQHF.

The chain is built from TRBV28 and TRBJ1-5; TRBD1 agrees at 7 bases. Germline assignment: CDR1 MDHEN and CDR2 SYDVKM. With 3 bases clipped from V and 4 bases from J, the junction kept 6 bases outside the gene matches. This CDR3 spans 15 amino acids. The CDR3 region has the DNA TGTGCCAGCAGTTTCCAGGGGGGGGTTAATCAGCCCCAGCATTTT. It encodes CASSFQGGVNQPQHF.

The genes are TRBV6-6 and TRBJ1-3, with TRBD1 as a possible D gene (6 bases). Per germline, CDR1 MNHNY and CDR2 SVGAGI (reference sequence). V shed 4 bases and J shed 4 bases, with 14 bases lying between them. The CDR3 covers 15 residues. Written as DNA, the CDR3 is TGTGCCAGCAGTTCCGAGGGGGGTACGGGAAACACCATATATTTT. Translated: CASSSEGGTGNTIYF.

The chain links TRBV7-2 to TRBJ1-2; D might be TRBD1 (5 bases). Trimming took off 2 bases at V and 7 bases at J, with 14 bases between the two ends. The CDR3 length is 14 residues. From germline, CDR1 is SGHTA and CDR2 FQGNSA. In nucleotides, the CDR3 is TGTGCCAGCAGCTTACCCCAGGGATACCGTGGCTACACCTTC. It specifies CASSLPQGYRGYTF.

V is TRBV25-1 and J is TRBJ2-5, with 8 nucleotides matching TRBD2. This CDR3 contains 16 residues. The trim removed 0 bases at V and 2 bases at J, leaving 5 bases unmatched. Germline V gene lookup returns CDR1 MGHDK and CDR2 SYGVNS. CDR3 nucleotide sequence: TGTGCCAGCAGTGAATATGGAGCGGGAGTACAAGAGACCCAGTACTTC. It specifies CASSEYGAGVQETQYF.

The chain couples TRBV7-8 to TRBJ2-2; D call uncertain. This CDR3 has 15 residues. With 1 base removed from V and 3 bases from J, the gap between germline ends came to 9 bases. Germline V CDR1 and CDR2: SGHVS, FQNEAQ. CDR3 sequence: CASSLVAGDTGELFF. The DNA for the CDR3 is TGTGCCAGCAGCTTAGTGGCTGGGGACACCGGGGAGCTGTTTTTT.

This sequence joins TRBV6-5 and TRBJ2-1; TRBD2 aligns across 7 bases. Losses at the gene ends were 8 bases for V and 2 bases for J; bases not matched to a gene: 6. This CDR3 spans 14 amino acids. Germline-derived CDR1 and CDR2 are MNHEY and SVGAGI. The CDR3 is CASGGSGTYNEQFF. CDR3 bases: TGTGCCAGCGGGGGGAGCGGGACCTACAATGAGCAGTTCTTC.

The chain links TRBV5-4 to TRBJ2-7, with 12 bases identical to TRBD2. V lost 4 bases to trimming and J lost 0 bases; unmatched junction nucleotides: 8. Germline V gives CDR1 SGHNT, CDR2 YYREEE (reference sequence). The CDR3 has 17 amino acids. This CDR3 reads CASSNGLAGTFSYEQYF. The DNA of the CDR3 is TGTGCCAGCAGCAACGGACTAGCGGGAACTTTCTCCTACGAGCAGTACTTC.

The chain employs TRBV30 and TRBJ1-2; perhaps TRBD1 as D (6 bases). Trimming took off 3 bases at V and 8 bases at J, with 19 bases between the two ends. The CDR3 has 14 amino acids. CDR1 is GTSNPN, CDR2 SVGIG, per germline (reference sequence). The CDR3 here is CAWSRKRTARGYTF. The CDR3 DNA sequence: TGTGCCTGGAGCCGCAAGAGGACAGCACGGGGCTACACCTTC.

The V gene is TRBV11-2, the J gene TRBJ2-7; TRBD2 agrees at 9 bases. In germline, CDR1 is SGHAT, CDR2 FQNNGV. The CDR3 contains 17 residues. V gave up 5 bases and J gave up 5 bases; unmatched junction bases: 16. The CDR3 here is CASSPFAGLTSGDEQYF. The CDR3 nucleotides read TGTGCCAGCAGCCCCTTTGCGGGGCTGACTAGCGGAGACGAGCAGTACTTC.

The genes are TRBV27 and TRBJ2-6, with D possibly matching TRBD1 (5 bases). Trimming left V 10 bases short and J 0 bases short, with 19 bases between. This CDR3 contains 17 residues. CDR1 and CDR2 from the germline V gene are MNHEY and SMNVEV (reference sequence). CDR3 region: CATGRTLYDSGANVLTF. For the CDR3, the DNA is TGTGCCACCGGTCGGACACTGTATGACTCTGGGGCCAACGTCCTGACTTTC.

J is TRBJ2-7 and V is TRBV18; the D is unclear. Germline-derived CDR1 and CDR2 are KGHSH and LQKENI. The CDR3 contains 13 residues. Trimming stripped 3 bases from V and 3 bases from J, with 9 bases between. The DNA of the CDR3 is TGTGCCAGCTCACCTCGGGCAATCTACGAGCAGTACTTC. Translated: CASSPRAIYEQYF.

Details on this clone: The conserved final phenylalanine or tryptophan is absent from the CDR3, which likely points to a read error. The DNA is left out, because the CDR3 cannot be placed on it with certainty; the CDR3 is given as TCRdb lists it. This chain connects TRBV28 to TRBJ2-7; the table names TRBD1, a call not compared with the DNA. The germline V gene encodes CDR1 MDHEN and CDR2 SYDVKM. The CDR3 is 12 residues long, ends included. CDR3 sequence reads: CASSLVQGAITL.

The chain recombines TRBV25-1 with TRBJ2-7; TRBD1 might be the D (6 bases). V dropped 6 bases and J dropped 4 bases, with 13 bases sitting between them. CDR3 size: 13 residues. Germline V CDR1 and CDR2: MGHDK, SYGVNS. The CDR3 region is CASSRDTPYEQYF. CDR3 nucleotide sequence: TGTGCCAGCAGCCGGGACACACCTTACGAGCAGTACTTC.

CDR3: CASMPDRVTDTQYF. CDR3 coding DNA: TGTGCCAGCATGCCTGACAGGGTCACAGATACGCAGTATTTT. This chain uses TRBV2 with TRBJ2-3; TRBD1 aligns across 7 bases. CDR1 is SNHLY and CDR2 is FYNNEI in the germline V gene. The CDR3 totals 14 residues. V dropped 7 bases and J dropped 2; count of bases not matched to a gene: 6. The full variable domain, with the rest looked up from reference TRBV2 and TRBJ2-3, is EPEVTQTPSHQVTQMGQEVILRCVPISNHLYFYWYRQILGQKVEFLVSFYNNEISEKSEIFDDQFSVERPDGSNFTLKIRSTKLEDSAMYFCASMPDRVTDTQYFGPGTRLTVL.

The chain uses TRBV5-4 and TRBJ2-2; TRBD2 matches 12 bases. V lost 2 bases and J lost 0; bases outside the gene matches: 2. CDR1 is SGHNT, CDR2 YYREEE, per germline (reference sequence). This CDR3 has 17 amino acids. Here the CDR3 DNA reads TGTGCCAGCAGCTTAAGGACTAGCGGGGCGAACACCGGGGAGCTGTTTTTT. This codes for CASSLRTSGANTGELFF.

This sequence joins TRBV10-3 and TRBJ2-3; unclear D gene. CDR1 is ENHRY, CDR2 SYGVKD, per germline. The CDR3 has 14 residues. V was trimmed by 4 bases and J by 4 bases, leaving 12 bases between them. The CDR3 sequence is CAISGTTSADTQYF. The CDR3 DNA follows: TGTGCCATCAGTGGGACCACTTCCGCAGATACGCAGTATTTT.

Here the CDR3 reads CASSRRQGPEAFF. The CDR3 nucleotides read TGTGCCAGCTCACGTCGACAGGGGCCTGAAGCTTTCTTT. The J gene is TRBJ1-1, the V gene TRBV18, with 8 bases aligning to TRBD1. V was pared by 4 bases and J by 6 bases, with 4 bases of the junction left unmatched. CDR1 and CDR2 (germline): KGHSH, LQKENI. This CDR3 is built from 13 residues.

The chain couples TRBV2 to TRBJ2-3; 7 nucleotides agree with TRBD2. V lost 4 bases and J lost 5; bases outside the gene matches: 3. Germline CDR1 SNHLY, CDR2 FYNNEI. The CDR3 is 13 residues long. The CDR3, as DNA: TGTGCCAGCAGTGTTGGACTAGAAGATACGCAGTATTTT. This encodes CASSVGLEDTQYF.